This passage covers 27 T cell receptor beta chains from one sample sequenced in a study of blood T cell repertoires in COVID-19. Profiled with immunoSEQ multiplex PCR; TCRdb holds only in-frame clones, not every one. The sample includes 200,000 to 250,000 clones, approximately 77% seen only once; the top ten take approximately 4%. Material: peripheral blood. These receptors all stem from a woman older than 75 with acute or convalescent COVID-19.

This chain joins TRBV9 and TRBJ2-7, with 9 bases identical to TRBD1. Per germline, CDR1 SGDLS and CDR2 YYNGEE. Unmatched junction bases numbered 6, after V lost 0 bases and J lost 5 bases. The CDR3 contains 15 residues. In DNA form, the CDR3 reads TGTGCCAGCAGCGTAGAGGGACAGGGTCTGGACGAGCAGTACTTC. It specifies CASSVEGQGLDEQYF.

This clone was counted a single time. V is TRBV2 and J is TRBJ2-1, with TRBD1 matching 8 bases. The CDR3 has 16 residues. CDR1 and CDR2 from the germline V gene are SNHLY and FYNNEI. The J segment lost 10 bases and the V segment lost 4 bases, leaving 15 bases of the junction unmatched. The CDR3 loop reads CASSGRQGLQHAEQFF. The CDR3 DNA sequence: TGTGCCAGCAGTGGAAGACAGGGGCTCCAACACGCGGAGCAGTTCTTC.

This chain links TRBV7-9 with TRBJ2-7; maybe TRBD1 (6 bases). In germline, CDR1 is SEHNR, CDR2 FQNEAQ (reference sequence). Trimming cost V 1 base and J 5 bases, with 9 bases left between them. There are 13 residues in the CDR3. The CDR3: CASSLDGGHEQYF. The CDR3 DNA follows: TGTGCCAGCAGCTTAGATGGGGGCCACGAGCAGTACTTC.

The J gene is TRBJ1-2, the V gene TRBV29-1, with 10 bases aligning to TRBD1. In germline, CDR1 is SQVTM, CDR2 ANQGSEA. This CDR3 region has 12 residues. The trim removed 8 bases at V and 7 bases at J, leaving 7 bases unmatched. The CDR3 protein is CSSRDRGFGYTF. Written as DNA, the CDR3 is TGCAGCAGCCGGGACAGGGGCTTTGGCTACACCTTC.

J is TRBJ1-6 and V is TRBV3-1 (or the pseudogene TRBV3-2); D gene uncertain. V lost 1 base and J 9 bases, leaving 19 bases between the germline ends. Germline V gene data show CDR1 as LGHDT and CDR2 as YNNKEL (reference sequence). This CDR3 has 17 residues. CDR3 sequence reads: CASSQVSGSRAGSPLHF. CDR3 bases: TGTGCCAGCAGCCAAGTATCAGGTTCGCGAGCTGGTTCACCCCTCCACTTT.

The rearrangement uses TRBV12-3 or TRBV12-4 and TRBJ2-1; D remains unclear. The CDR3 is made up of 13 amino acids. V lost 3 bases, J lost 4 bases, and 7 bases lay in between. This CDR3 is CASSFADYNEQFF. In DNA, the CDR3 is TGTGCCAGCAGTTTTGCAGATTACAATGAGCAGTTCTTC.

This clone was detected once. This chain connects TRBV14 to TRBJ2-7; no definite D call. V was trimmed by 4 bases and J by 3 bases, leaving 4 bases between them. Germline CDR1 reads SGHDN; CDR2 reads FVKESK. The CDR3 length is 11 residues. The CDR3 sequence: CASSPYYEQYF. In DNA form, the CDR3 reads TGTGCCAGCAGCCCCTACTACGAGCAGTACTTC.

The table lists this clone with a count of one. The CDR3 coding sequence is TGTGCCAGCAGCCTAGGACTAGCGGGGGCCCGCACAGATACGCAGTATTTT. Protein product: CASSLGLAGARTDTQYF. The chain uses TRBV11-3 and TRBJ2-3; 13 bases line up with TRBD2. The ends lost 5 bases at V and 1 base at J; junction bases unmatched: 6. The CDR3 runs to 17 residues. Germline CDR1 reads SGHNT; CDR2 reads YENEEA.

The rearrangement links TRBV28 to TRBJ1-1, with a weak D call TRBD1 (6 bases). V lost 8 bases and J 1 base, leaving 11 bases between the germline ends. Germline V CDR1 and CDR2: MDHEN, SYDVKM. The CDR3 contains 13 residues. The CDR3 bases are TGTGCCAGCGAATTGGGGGCGAACACTGAAGCTTTCTTT. Its translation: CASELGANTEAFF. The entire variable domain, with the rest obtained from reference TRBV28 and TRBJ1-1, is as follows: DVKVTQSSRYLVKRTGEKVFLECVQDMDHENMFWYRQDPGLGLRLIYFSYDVKMKEKGDIPEGYSVSREKKERFSLILESASTNQTSMYLCASELGANTEAFFGQGTRLTVV.

This CDR3 reads CAIRAGGVNEKLFF. In DNA, the CDR3 is TGTGCCATCAGGGCAGGGGGCGTAAATGAAAAACTGTTTTTT. This chain links TRBV10-3 with TRBJ1-4; TRBD1 matches at 8 bases. This CDR3 is built from 14 residues. The V and J ends lost 6 bases and 5 bases, in that order; junction bases with no gene match: 5. Germline V gene data show CDR1 as ENHRY and CDR2 as SYGVKD.

The genes are TRBV7-9 and TRBJ2-7; D is unclear. CDR3 size: 13 residues. Germline values: CDR1 SEHNR, CDR2 FQNEAQ (reference sequence). V was clipped by 1 base and J by 6 bases, with 10 bases between them. The CDR3 bases are TGTGCCAGCAGCTTAGTCCGGTCCGCCGAGCAGTACTTC. Amino acid sequence: CASSLVRSAEQYF.

This clone has just one count. This sequence joins TRBV12-5 and TRBJ1-2, with D uncertain. The V end was cut by 7 bases, the J end by 4 bases, with 16 bases between. The CDR3 is made up of 14 amino acids. The germline CDR1 and CDR2 sequences are LGHNT and FRNRAP. This CDR3 is CASARDSILYGYTF. The DNA of the CDR3 is TGTGCTAGTGCTCGGGATTCGATACTCTATGGCTACACCTTC.

The count of this clone is one. The chain has TRBV5-5 and TRBJ1-2; D unclear. CDR1 SGHKS and CDR2 YYEKEE come from the germline V gene (reference sequence). V shed 0 bases and J shed 1 base, with 13 bases lying between them. CDR3 length: 16 residues. The CDR3 is CASSLEWADINYGYTF. For the CDR3, the DNA is TGTGCCAGCAGCTTGGAGTGGGCAGACATTAACTATGGCTACACCTTC.

The chain couples TRBV19 to TRBJ1-3, with unresolved D. Germline V gene sequence: CDR1 LNHDA, CDR2 SQIVND (reference sequence). This CDR3 has 17 amino acids. V gave up 5 bases and J gave up 0 bases, with 17 bases separating them. The CDR3, as DNA: TGTGCCAGTAGTGCCATACTTCAAGGGAGCTCTGGAAACACCATATATTTT. Translated: CASSAILQGSSGNTIYF.

The chain links TRBV9 to TRBJ2-2; 8 nucleotides align to TRBD2. The CDR3 has 17 amino acids. Germline CDR1 is SGDLS and CDR2 is YYNGEE. Germline trimming cut 0 bases from V and 2 bases from J; bases unmatched to any gene: 6. The CDR3: CASSVGATSANTGELFF. In DNA form, the CDR3 reads TGTGCCAGCAGCGTAGGTGCGACTAGCGCAAACACCGGGGAGCTGTTTTTT.

This chain links TRBV5-5 with TRBJ1-2, with D unclear. This CDR3 comprises 14 residues. From germline, CDR1 is SGHKS and CDR2 YYEKEE (reference sequence). V was cut by 1 base and J by 8 bases, with 15 bases left in between. CDR3 nucleotide sequence: TGTGCCAGCAGCTTGTTTTCCCAGGCGTCGGGCTACACCTTC. Protein sequence: CASSLFSQASGYTF. Full variable domain (rest looked up from reference TRBV5-5 and TRBJ1-2): DAGVTQSPTHLIKTRGQQVTLRCSPISGHKSVSWYQQVLGQGPQFIFQYYEKEERGRGNFPDRFSARQFPNYSSELNVNALLLGDSALYLCASSLFSQASGYTFGSGTRLTVV.

This clone has more than one count but fewer than ten. The V and J genes are TRBV3-1 (or the pseudogene TRBV3-2) and TRBJ2-5; maybe TRBD1 (7 bases). V was trimmed by 1 base and J by 5 bases, leaving 11 bases between them. The CDR3 totals 14 residues. Germline CDR1 is LGHDT and CDR2 is YNNKEL (reference sequence). DNA of the CDR3: TGTGCCAGCAGCCAAGGTCAGGGGGGTGAGACCCAGTACTTC. As protein: CASSQGQGGETQYF.

The chain joins TRBV24-1 to TRBJ2-6; TRBD1 matches at 7 bases. CDR3 length: 18 residues. The germline CDR1 and CDR2 sequences are KGHDR and SFDVKD. V shed 4 bases, J shed 1 base, and the junction held 9 bases outside the gene matches. Here the CDR3 reads CATSENRGPRSGANVLTF. Written as DNA, the CDR3 is TGTGCCACCAGTGAAAACAGGGGACCCCGGTCTGGGGCCAACGTCCTGACTTTC.

The chain recombines TRBV7-2 with TRBJ2-7; tentative D call: TRBD2 (7 bases). Trimming shortened V by 4 bases and J by 6 bases, and 16 bases separated the two germline ends. The CDR3 loop spans 14 amino acids. Germline V gene lookup returns CDR1 SGHTA and CDR2 FQGNSA. This CDR3 reads CASSSVPGGVEQYF. CDR3 coding DNA: TGTGCCAGCAGCTCCGTCCCGGGGGGCGTCGAGCAGTACTTC.

This chain uses TRBV7-2 with TRBJ2-1, with D possibly matching TRBD2 (6 bases). The CDR3 covers 16 residues. Germline CDR1 is SGHTA and CDR2 is FQGNSA. V lost 4 bases to trimming and J lost 2 bases, with 15 bases between them. CDR3 region: CASSSPSAGPYNEQFF. The CDR3 bases are TGTGCCAGCAGCTCACCGAGCGCGGGGCCCTACAATGAGCAGTTCTTC.

DNA of the CDR3: TGTGCCACCAGTGATGGTAACGGGTTTAATGAAAAACTGTTTTTT. Its translation: CATSDGNGFNEKLFF. V usage is TRBV24-1 and J usage is TRBJ1-4; D is undetermined. Trimming took off 3 bases at V and 4 bases at J, with 11 bases between the two ends. The length of the CDR3 is 15 residues. Germline V gives CDR1 KGHDR, CDR2 SFDVKD.

V usage is TRBV10-3 and J usage is TRBJ2-5, with TRBD1 as a possible D gene (7 bases). Germline V CDR1 and CDR2: ENHRY, SYGVKD. The V end was cut by 4 bases, the J end by 4 bases, with 19 bases between. The CDR3 is 16 residues long. In nucleotides, the CDR3 is TGTGCCATCAGTGTAGGTGGAGGGGGCTCGGTAGAGACCCAGTACTTC. This gives the protein CAISVGGGGSVETQYF.

The V call is TRBV4-1, the J call TRBJ2-1; 15 bases are shared with TRBD2. In germline, CDR1 is MGHRA, CDR2 YSYEKL. V trimming: 0 bases; J trimming: 5 bases; junction bases outside the gene matches: 11. The CDR3 totals 20 residues. CDR3 nucleotides: TGCGCCAGCAGCCAAGAGAGCCCGGGACTAGCGGGGGGACCCCACAATGAGCAGTTCTTC. Translating it yields CASSQESPGLAGGPHNEQFF.

A single count supports this clone. The chain has TRBV9 and TRBJ1-1; D gene unclear. Trimming pared 5 bases from V and 4 bases from J, leaving 18 bases between. Germline loops: CDR1 SGDLS, CDR2 YYNGEE. The CDR3 extends over 15 amino acids. DNA for the CDR3: TGTGCCAGCAGTGAGACCCCTGCCCGGGGCACTGAAGCTTTCTTT. Residues: CASSETPARGTEAFF.

This chain connects TRBV28 to TRBJ1-1, with 8 positions matching TRBD1. The V segment lost 4 bases and the J segment 4 bases; nucleotides outside the gene matches: 2. CDR3 length: 13 residues. The germline CDR1 and CDR2 sequences are MDHEN and SYDVKM. The CDR3 DNA is TGTGCCAGCAGTTGGACAGGGAGCACTGAAGCTTTCTTT. Translated: CASSWTGSTEAFF.

The gene calls are TRBV19 and TRBJ2-5; 8 nucleotides align to TRBD1. J gave up 3 bases and V 3 bases, and 6 bases lay outside the gene matches. This CDR3 spans 15 amino acids. CDR1 LNHDA and CDR2 SQIVND come from the germline V gene (reference sequence). In DNA form, the CDR3 reads TGTGCCAGTAGTATTCGAGGACAGGGCAAAGAGACCCAGTACTTC. This gives the protein CASSIRGQGKETQYF.

The chain has TRBV6-2 or TRBV6-3 and TRBJ2-1; D remains unclear. Per the germline V gene, CDR1 is MNHEY and CDR2 is SVGEGT. This CDR3 has 11 amino acids. Trimming removed 6 bases from V and 14 bases from J, with 14 bases in between. CDR3 region: CASSPRTSKFF. The DNA of the CDR3 is TGTGCCAGCAGCCCTCGAACTTCAAAGTTCTTC.